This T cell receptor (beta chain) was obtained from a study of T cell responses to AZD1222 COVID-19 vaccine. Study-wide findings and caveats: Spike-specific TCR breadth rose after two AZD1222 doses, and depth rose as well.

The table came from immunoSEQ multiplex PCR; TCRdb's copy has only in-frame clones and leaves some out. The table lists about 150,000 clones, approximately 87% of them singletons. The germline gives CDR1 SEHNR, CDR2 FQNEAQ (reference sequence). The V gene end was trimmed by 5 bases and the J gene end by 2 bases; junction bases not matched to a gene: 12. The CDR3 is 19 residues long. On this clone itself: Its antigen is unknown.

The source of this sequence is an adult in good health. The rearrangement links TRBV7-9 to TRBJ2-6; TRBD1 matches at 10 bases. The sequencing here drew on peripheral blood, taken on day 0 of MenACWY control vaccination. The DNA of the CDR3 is TGTGCCAGCAGCCCCCCGGGACAGGGGCCGAGGGCTGGGGCCAACGTCCTGACTTTC. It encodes CASSPPGQGPRAGANVLTF.